A single T cell receptor beta chain is shown here with its context. Other DNA sequences in the same sample also yield this CDR3. Germline CDR1 is LNHDA and CDR2 is SQIVND (reference sequence). After removal of 4 bases from V and 2 bases from J, the junction contained 4 bases not matched to a gene. The CDR3 extends over 14 amino acids. The data belong to a study of blood T cell repertoires in COVID-19. Profiling relied on immunoSEQ multiplex PCR, and the TCRdb table lists in-frame clones only, not all of them. The profile covers 250,000 to 350,000 clones, with around 89% appearing a single time and roughly 4% taken by the ten largest.

This chain joins TRBV19 and TRBJ1-2; 7 nucleotides agree with TRBD1. This sequence originates from a woman in her fifties or sixties with active or convalescent COVID-19. The sequencing input was peripheral blood. The CDR3 sequence is CASSTPGQNYGYTF. The CDR3, as DNA: TGTGCCAGTAGTACTCCGGGACAGAACTATGGCTACACCTTC.